This T cell receptor beta chain was recorded in a study of Ad26.COV2.S vaccination and SARS-CoV-2 variants (dated by TCRdb to about 2021). In terms of the full investigation: Donors in the vaccine arm were drawn from COV1001, a multicentre, randomized, double-blind, placebo-controlled phase I-IIa trial testing Ad26.COV2.S in healthy adults. TCRbeta repertoire sequencing was used to assess the specificity and breadth of SARS-CoV-2-reactive T cell receptors after Ad26.COV2.S vaccination. Trial participants were randomized into five groups of five, in which low-dose or high-dose Ad26.COV2.S was given once or twice, or placebo was given on both occasions. Dosing of Ad26.COV2.S was intramuscular, at either 5x10^10 or 1x10^11 viral particles, delivered as one shot or as two shots spaced 56 days apart. The TCR-sequenced set comprised approximately 30 samples: around 20 Ad26.COV2.S vaccine recipients, 5 placebo recipients and 8 SARS-CoV-2 convalescent individuals. Blinding of investigators to trial group allocation was maintained during experiments and outcome assessment.

TCRbeta CDR3 regions were sequenced with the immunoSEQ Assay. After extraction, genomic DNA underwent amplification by bias-controlled multiplex PCR, followed by high-throughput sequencing. Concerning the study's data processing: To quantify the absolute abundance of every unique TCRbeta CDR3 region, sequences were collapsed and filtered. T cell fraction was estimated by normalization of TCRbeta template counts to usable DNA, with usable DNA being measured through amplification of reference genes present in all nucleated cells. Repertoire TCRs were annotated as SARS-CoV-2-specific by exact matching of V gene, CDR3 amino acid sequence and J gene to a known reactive TCR set. The reference SARS-CoV-2 TCR set was derived from MIRA and filtered for enrichment in COVID-19-positive ImmuneCODE repertoires, a step that removed public or cross-reactive TCRs. Using the MIRA antigens, annotated TCRs were further analysed by specific ORF or by position within an ORF. Breadth was defined as annotated unique rearrangements over total unique productive rearrangements; depth was the summed frequency of those rearrangements. Group comparisons of TCR breadth used two-sided Wilcoxon rank-sum tests. The table comes from immuneACCESS by way of TCRdb, which keeps in-frame sequences with V and J called. Part of the clones is missing from these tables; in studies checked, under half for an unresolved V gene and the rest for unknown reasons. The DNA gave D and trimming, while V, J and clone size come from that table. The sample table contains about 320,000 clones; only one count was recorded for around 84% of them. Clones ranked in the top ten supply less than 2% of the sample.

Regarding this clone: Which antigen it targets is not known. No qualities accompany the bases; no much larger clone lies one base away.

Interpreted using the paper, the treatment or condition label stands for: approximately 18 received Ad26.COV2.S at low or high dose, single or two shots; 5 received placebo; per-sample allocation not given. Repertoires of vaccine and placebo recipients were sequenced from samples collected on day 63 after the first injection. Between 29 July and 7 August 2020, Cohort 1b enrolled about 27 adults aged 18-55 years at one site in Boston, USA. Ad26.COV2.S was a replication-incompetent adenovirus type 26 vector expressing a prefusion-stabilized SARS-CoV-2 spike protein from the original Wuhan strain. The research as a whole found: Vaccine and placebo recipients had comparable non-spike TCR breadth, which fits with the vaccine containing only spike. After vaccination, substantial breadth of spike-specific CD8+ and CD4+ T cell responses was reported. Comparing responses between vaccine doses or regimens was not something the study was powered to do. Spike-specific TCR breadth was higher in Ad26.COV2.S recipients than in placebo recipients (P = 0.0014). According to the authors, total T cell responses may have been underestimated by the TCR breadth and depth analyses.

Reading from cysteine to phenylalanine, the CDR3 counts 14 amino acids. The retained sequence is limited to the CDR3, 42 bases, with the frame set at the first base. CDR1 is given as ENHRY and CDR2 as SYGVKD, both from the germline V gene. Cut back by 3 bases and 4 bases, the V and J ends lie 12 bases apart. The clonotype was recovered from a person between 18 and 59 years old who received the Ad26.COV2.S COVID-19 vaccine or a placebo. The material was peripheral blood, obtained in a trial of Ad26.COV2.S vaccine versus placebo. The rearrangement joined TRBV10-3 to TRBJ2-5; the D gene is perhaps TRBD1, on 6 matching bases. The CDR3: CAISETQGGETQYF. The DNA sequence is as follows: TGTGCCATCAGTGAAACACAGGGCGGAGAGACCCAGTACTTC.